The following is a TCR beta chain sequence with its context. Its matching antigen is unknown. These data come from a study of T cell responses to AZD1222 COVID-19 vaccine. Profiled with immunoSEQ multiplex PCR; TCRdb holds only in-frame clones, not every one. The sample lists 140,000 or so clones, 75% to 90% seen once, with approximately 1.5% in the top ten. Study results and caveats: Donors were chiefly white British, with a greater number of females, and clonal diversity was perhaps underestimated. Distributed over spike, vaccine-associated CD4 TCRs predominated at 160-218 and 743-854. The study identified only a handful of AZD1222 recipients as seropositive at baseline.

CDR3 length: 14 amino acids. CDR1 and CDR2 from the germline V gene are LGHDT and YNNKEL (reference sequence). V was shortened by 2 bases and J by 4 bases, with 11 bases between the two germline ends. The material sequenced was peripheral blood, taken on day 0 of AZD1222 vaccination. This sequence originates from an adult in good health. V usage is TRBV3-1 (or the pseudogene TRBV3-2) and J usage is TRBJ1-2; D is unresolved. The CDR3 DNA sequence: TGTGCCAGCAGCCAAATCGGAGACGCCTATGGCTACACCTTC. Residues: CASSQIGDAYGYTF.